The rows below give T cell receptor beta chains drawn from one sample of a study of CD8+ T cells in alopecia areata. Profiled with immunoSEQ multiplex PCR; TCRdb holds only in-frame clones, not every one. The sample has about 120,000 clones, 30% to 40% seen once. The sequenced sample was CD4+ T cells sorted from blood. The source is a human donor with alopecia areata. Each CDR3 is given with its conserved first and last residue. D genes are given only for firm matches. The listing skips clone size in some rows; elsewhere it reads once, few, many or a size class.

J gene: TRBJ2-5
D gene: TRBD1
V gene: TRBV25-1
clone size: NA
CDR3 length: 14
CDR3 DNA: TGTGCCAGCAGTGGCCAGGGGGCGGTCGGGACCCAGTACTTC
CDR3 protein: CASSGQGAVGTQYF

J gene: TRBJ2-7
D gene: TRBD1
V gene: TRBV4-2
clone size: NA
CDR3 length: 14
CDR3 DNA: TGTGCCAGCAGACATGGACAGGGGGCCGACGAGCAGTACTTC
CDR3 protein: CASRHGQGADEQYF

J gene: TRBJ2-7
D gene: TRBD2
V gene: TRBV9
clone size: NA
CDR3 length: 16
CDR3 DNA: TGTGCCAGCAGCGAAGGACTAGCGGGGGGGCAGACCGAGCAGTACTTC
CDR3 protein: CASSEGLAGGQTEQYF

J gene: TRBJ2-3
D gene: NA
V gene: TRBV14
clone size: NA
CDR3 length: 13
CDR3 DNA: TGTGCCAGCAGCGACGTTTTCACAGATACGCAGTATTTT
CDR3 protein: CASSDVFTDTQYF

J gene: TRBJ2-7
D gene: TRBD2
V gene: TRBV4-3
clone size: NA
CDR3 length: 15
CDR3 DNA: TGCGCCAGCAGCCAAGCTGCCCGCGGGGGATACGAGCAGTACTTC
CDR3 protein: CASSQAARGGYEQYF

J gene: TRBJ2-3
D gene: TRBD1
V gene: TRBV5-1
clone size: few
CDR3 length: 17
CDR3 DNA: TGCGCCAGCAGCTGGTCAGCCTCGGGACAGGACACAGATACGCAGTATTTT
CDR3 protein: CASSWSASGQDTDTQYF

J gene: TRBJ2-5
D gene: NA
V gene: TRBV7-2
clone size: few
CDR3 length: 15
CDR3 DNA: TGTGCCAGCAGCTTTAGACCAGGGGACCCAGAGACCCAGTACTTC
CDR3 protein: CASSFRPGDPETQYF

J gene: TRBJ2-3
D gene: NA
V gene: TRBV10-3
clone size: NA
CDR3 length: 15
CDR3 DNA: TGTGCCATCAGTGAAGGCGGGACCCGCACAGATACGCAGTATTTT
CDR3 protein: CAISEGGTRTDTQYF

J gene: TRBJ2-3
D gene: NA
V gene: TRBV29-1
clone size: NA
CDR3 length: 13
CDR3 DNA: TGCAGCGTTGAAATAACGGGCACAGATACGCAGTATTTT
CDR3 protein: CSVEITGTDTQYF

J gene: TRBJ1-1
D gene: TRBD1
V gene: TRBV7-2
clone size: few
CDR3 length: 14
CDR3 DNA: TGTGCCAGCAGCTCGGACAGGGGAGGGACTGAAGCTTTCTTT
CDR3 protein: CASSSDRGGTEAFF

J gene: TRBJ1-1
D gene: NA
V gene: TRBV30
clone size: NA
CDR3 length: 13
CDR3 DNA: TGTGCCTGGAGTCGAGGGAGTGGCACTGAAGCTTTCTTT
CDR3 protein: CAWSRGSGTEAFF

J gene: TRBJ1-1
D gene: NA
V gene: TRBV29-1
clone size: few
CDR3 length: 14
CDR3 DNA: TGCAGCGTTGCCCTTCAGAAGCAGGACACTGAAGCTTTCTTT
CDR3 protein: CSVALQKQDTEAFF

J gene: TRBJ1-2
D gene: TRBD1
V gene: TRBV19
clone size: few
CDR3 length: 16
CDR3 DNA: TGTGCCAGTAGATTGACAGGGCCCTCGGTGTCCTATGGCTACACCTTC
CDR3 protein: CASRLTGPSVSYGYTF

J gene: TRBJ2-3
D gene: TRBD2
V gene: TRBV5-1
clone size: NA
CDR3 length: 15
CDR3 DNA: TGCGCCAGCAGCGGCAGCGGGAGGGGCACAGATACGCAGTATTTT
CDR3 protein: CASSGSGRGTDTQYF

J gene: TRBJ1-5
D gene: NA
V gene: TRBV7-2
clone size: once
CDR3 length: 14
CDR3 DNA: TGTGCCAGCAGCTCTAGGGGTGGCAATCAGCCCCAGCATTTT
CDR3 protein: CASSSRGGNQPQHF

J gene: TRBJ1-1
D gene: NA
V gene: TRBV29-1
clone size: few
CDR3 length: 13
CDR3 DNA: TGCAGCGTTGAAATGTCCGTAAACACTGAAGCTTTCTTT
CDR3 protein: CSVEMSVNTEAFF

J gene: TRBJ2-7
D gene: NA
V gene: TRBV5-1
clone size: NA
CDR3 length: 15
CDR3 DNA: TGCGCCAGCAGCTTGGGACAGGCCGACGCGGGTGAGCAGTACTTC
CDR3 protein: CASSLGQADAGEQYF

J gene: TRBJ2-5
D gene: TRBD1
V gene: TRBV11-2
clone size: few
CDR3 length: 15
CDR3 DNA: TGTGCCAGCAGCATTGGGACAGGGGCACAAGAGACCCAGTACTTC
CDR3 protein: CASSIGTGAQETQYF

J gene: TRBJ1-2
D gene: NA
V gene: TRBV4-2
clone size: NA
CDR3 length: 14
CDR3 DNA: TGTGCCAGCAGCCGACAGACTCCGAGCTATGGCTACACCTTC
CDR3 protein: CASSRQTPSYGYTF

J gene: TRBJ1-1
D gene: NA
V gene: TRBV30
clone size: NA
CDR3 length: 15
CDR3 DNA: TGTGCCTGGAGTGTACGGATAGGGCGAGGGGATGAAGCTTTCTTT
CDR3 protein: CAWSVRIGRGDEAFF

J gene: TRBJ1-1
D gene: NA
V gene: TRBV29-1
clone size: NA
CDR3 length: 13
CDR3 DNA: TGCAGCGTTGTGGGACGGTTGGACACTGAAGCTTTCTTT
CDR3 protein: CSVVGRLDTEAFF

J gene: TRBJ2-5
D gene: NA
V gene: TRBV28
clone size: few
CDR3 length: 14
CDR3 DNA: TGTGCCAGCAGTTCTCCCACCCCCCAAGAGACCCAGTACTTC
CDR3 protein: CASSSPTPQETQYF

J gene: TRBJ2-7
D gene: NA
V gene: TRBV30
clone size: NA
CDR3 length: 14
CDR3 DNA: TGTGCCTGGAGCCGGGACATAGGCTCCTACGAGCAGTACTTC
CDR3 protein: CAWSRDIGSYEQYF

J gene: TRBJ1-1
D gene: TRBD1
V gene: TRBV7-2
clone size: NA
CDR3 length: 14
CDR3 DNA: TGTGCCAGCAGCGGACAGGGAGTGAACACTGAAGCTTTCTTT
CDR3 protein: CASSGQGVNTEAFF

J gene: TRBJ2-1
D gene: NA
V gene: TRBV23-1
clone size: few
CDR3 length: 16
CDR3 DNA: TGCGCCAGCATCGTGATCGGGGTACGGCACAACAATGAGCAGTTCTTC
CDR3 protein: CASIVIGVRHNNEQFF

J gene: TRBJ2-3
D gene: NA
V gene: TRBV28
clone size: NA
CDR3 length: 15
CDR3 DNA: TGTGCCAGCAATAACGTCTCCCCCTTTGAAGATACGCAGTATTTT
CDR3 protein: CASNNVSPFEDTQYF

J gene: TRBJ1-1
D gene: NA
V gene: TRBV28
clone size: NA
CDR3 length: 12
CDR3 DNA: TGTGCCAGCAGGACGGTGGGTCCTGAAGCTTTCTTT
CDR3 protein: CASRTVGPEAFF

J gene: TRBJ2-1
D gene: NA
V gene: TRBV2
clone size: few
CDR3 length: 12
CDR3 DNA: TGTGCCAGCACCCAACGGGGTGATGAGCAGTTCTTC
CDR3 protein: CASTQRGDEQFF

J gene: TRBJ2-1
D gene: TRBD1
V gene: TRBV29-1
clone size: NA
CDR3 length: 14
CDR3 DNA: TGCAGCGTTGTAAACCCGGGACAGGGCCATGAGCAGTTCTTC
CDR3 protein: CSVVNPGQGHEQFF

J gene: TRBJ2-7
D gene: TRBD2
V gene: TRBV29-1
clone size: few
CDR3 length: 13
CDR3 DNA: TGCAGCGTTGAGGGTAGCGGGACCTACGAGCAGTACTTC
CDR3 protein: CSVEGSGTYEQYF

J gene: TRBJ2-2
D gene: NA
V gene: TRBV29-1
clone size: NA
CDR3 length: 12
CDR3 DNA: TGTATCGGCGGGGTTCCCACCGGGGAGCTGTTTTTT
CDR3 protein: CIGGVPTGELFF

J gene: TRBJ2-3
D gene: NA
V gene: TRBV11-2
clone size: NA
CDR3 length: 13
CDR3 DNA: TGTGCCAGCGCCGGGCGGGGGCAAGATACGCAGTATTTT
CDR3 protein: CASAGRGQDTQYF

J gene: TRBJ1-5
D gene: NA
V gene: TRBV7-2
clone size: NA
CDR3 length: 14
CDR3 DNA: TGTGCCAGCAGCTTTCAATCTAGCAATCAGCCCCAGCATTTT
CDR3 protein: CASSFQSSNQPQHF

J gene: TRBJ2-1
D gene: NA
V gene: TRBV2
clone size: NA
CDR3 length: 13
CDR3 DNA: TGTGCCAGCAGTGTCCAGGGATTCGATGAGCAGTTCTTC
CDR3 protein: CASSVQGFDEQFF

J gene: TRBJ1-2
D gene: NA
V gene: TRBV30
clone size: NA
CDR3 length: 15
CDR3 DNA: TGTGCCTGGAGTAGCGGGACCTCGAGGTACTATGGCTACACCTTC
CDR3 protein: CAWSSGTSRYYGYTF

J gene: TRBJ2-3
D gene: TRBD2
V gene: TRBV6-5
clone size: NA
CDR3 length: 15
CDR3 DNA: TGTGCCAGCAGTCCCGGGACTAGCGGCACAGATACGCAGTATTTT
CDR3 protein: CASSPGTSGTDTQYF

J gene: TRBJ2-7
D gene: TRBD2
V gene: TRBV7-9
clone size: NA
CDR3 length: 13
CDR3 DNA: TGTGCCAGCAGCCCGGATACTAGCGCCGGGCAGTACTTC
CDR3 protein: CASSPDTSAGQYF